This T cell receptor (beta chain) was obtained from a study of identical twins (TCRdb year 2016). Context from the whole study: To test whether fetal clonotypes persist, the study used deep sequencing on TCR alpha and beta repertoires from monozygotic twins, unrelated adults of various ages, and cord blood. To rule out contamination, the twin experiments were replicated at different times with different library preparation protocols.

Overall study results and their limits: Recombination models systematically underestimated out-of-frame TCR alpha sharing in monozygotic twins but agreed with sharing between unrelated individuals. Zero-insertion analyses could be partly confounded by invariant T cells such as MAIT and iNKT, though diverse VJ usage argued against such confounding for most clonotypes. Because the same donors could not be followed over many years, the conclusions depended on cross-sectional statistical analysis. Abundant cord blood beta clonotypes carried fewer insertions; young adult naive repertoires showed a weaker similar trend, while memory repertoires showed none. In beta out-of-frame sequences, excess twin sharing was weaker, because having fewer shared sequences lowered the signal-to-noise ratio. Compared with coincidental sharing between unrelated individuals, out-of-frame TCR alpha sequences shared between twins had an excess of sequences with low generation probability.

The CDR3 holds 14 amino acids from the cysteine to the phenylalanine. Only the CDR3 portion is preserved as DNA: 42 bases, with reading frame beginning at the first base. The germline V gene sets CDR1 to SNHLY and CDR2 to FYNNEI. Trimming takes 7 bases from V and 3 bases from J, and the germline ends sit 16 bases apart. Libraries came from 5' RACE. The listed sequencing device is Illumina HiSeq 2000. A universal primer binding site was added through template switching, and the final cDNA carried a unique molecular identifier so that TCR cDNA molecules could be counted accurately. Specific primers in the conserved constant-segment region were used to synthesize first-strand cDNA for TCR alpha and beta chains. Each cDNA library was double barcoded, with a SMART-Mk sample barcode plus Illumina barcodes, to control for contamination. TruSeq adapter sequences, together with Illumina sample barcodes, were added in two successive PCR steps. The Illumina HiSeq platform was used with custom primers to sequence TCR alpha and beta cDNA libraries. The paper's data handling went like this. Raw reads were processed with MiGEC to extract unique molecular identifiers, and MiXCR was used to determine CDR3 positions. Recombination models were inferred per individual with the repgenHMM and IGoR tools using an EM algorithm. The analysis of shared clonotypes was done with the tcR package in R, with sharing normalized by the product of cloneset sizes. To study raw recombination free of thymic and clonal selection effects, out-of-frame nonproductive sequences were analyzed. TCRdb applied fastp at Q25 and MiXCR to the public reads, then kept only in-frame beta chains. Entries that share a CDR3 protein sequence are merged under the most common genes and DNA. TCRdb, not the authors, supplied the V and J calls. This sample is represented by about 450,000 distinct CDR3 sequences; approximately 17% of them were singletons. The biggest ten clones account for approximately 12% of the sample.

Every donor in the study was a healthy Caucasian. The researchers also sequenced three unrelated adults who were not twins: a male aged 18 to 30, a male aged 50 to 59, and a female aged 50 to 59. Miltenyi CD45RO+ enrichment and human naive T-cell isolation kits were used to isolate memory (CD45RO+) and naive T cells from PBMC. With regard to this clonotype: Its specific antigen is unknown. One base away there is no much larger clone; base qualities are not given.

The TCR sequence derives from a man aged 50 to 60 in good health. Sequencing used naive T cells sorted from blood. In light of the paper, this sample's cell subset or site label describes: cells isolated with a human naive T-cell isolation kit. The V and J genes are TRBV2 and TRBJ2-7; the best D guess is TRBD2, with 6 bases matching. The nucleotide sequence is TGTGCCAGCAAGAACGGGGGAGGCCTCTACGAGCAGTACTTC. Its amino acids are CASKNGGGLYEQYF.